This T cell receptor beta chain was sequenced during a study of T cell responses to AZD1222 COVID-19 vaccine. Study-level results: Clonal diversity was possibly underestimated, and white British individuals and females predominated among donors. Only six or seven AZD1222 recipients were seropositive at baseline. Recipients of two AZD1222 doses showed rising Spike-specific TCR breadth and depth. It was only after the peak T cell response that any repertoires were sampled.

With regard to this clone: Its antigen is still unknown.

Method: immunoSEQ multiplex PCR; TCRdb's copy keeps in-frame clones and lacks some. The sample yields about 150,000 clones, 92% seen once. This clonotype was obtained from an adult in good health. Sequenced material: peripheral blood, taken on day 0 of AZD1222 vaccination.

In DNA, the CDR3 is TGCGCCAGCAGCCAAGTTTTAGCAGAGCAGTTCTTC. Protein product: CASSQVLAEQFF. The chain has TRBV4-1 and TRBJ2-1; D gene uncertain. CDR1 and CDR2 from the germline V gene are MGHRA and YSYEKL. The CDR3 consists of 12 residues. V shed 1 base and J shed 10 bases, with 8 bases lying between them.